Listed below are T cell receptor beta chains from one sample, sequenced in a study of T-cell memory formation after mild COVID-19. TCRdb reprocessed the 5' RACE reads via MiXCR and lists one record per CDR3 protein. The sample lists fewer than 400,000 distinct CDR3 sequences, 15% to 20% occurring once. The sample comprised PBMCs or a T cell subset sorted from them (not recorded which). These TCRs come from a man aged 18 to 30 who had mild COVID-19 (a few samples of this study predate the infection). Cell type and time point are not known. Both conserved end residues are part of each CDR3. The D gene is left open where the match is weak. Where a row states a size, it is once, few, many or the class of an expanded clone; other rows omit it.

j_call v_call clone_size cdr3_length d_call cdr3_nt cdr3_aa
TRBJ2-1 TRBV4-3 few 16 TRBD1 TGCGCCAGCAGCCAAGATTTGGGGACAGGGGGAAGTGAGCAGTTCTTC CASSQDLGTGGSEQFF
TRBJ2-7 TRBV5-5 . 13 . TGTGCCAGCAGCGGGACCACGACCTACGAGCAGTACTTC CASSGTTTYEQYF
TRBJ1-1 TRBV25-1 many 12 . TGTGCCAGCAGTGAGCCGAACACTGAAGCTTTCTTT CASSEPNTEAFF
TRBJ2-4 TRBV25-1 many 15 TRBD1 TGTGCCAGCAGTGAAGCCGGGACAGGGAAAAACATTCAGTACTTC CASSEAGTGKNIQYF
TRBJ1-5 TRBV12-3/TRBV12-4 few 17 TRBD1 TGTGCCAGCAACACCCGCCCTATACCAGGGGGATCTCAGCCCCAGCATTTT CASNTRPIPGGSQPQHF
TRBJ2-3 TRBV29-1 few 13 . TGCAGCGTTGGGTGGGGGCGCGAGGCTACGCAGTATTTT CSVGWGREATQYF
TRBJ2-5 TRBV7-2 . 14 . TGTGCCAGCAGCTTATTCGGGGATCAAGAGACCCAGTACTTC CASSLFGDQETQYF
TRBJ2-3 TRBV5-1 few 12 TRBD1 TGCGCCAGCAGCGTTACAGGGGAAGCGCAGTATTTT CASSVTGEAQYF
TRBJ2-3 TRBV4-1 many 15 . TGCGCCAGCAGCCAAGAACACACGGACGGAGATACGCAGTATTTT CASSQEHTDGDTQYF
TRBJ2-2 TRBV5-5 few 15 . TGTGCCAGCAGCCTCACCCCAGGGACCACCGGGGAGCTGTTTTTT CASSLTPGTTGELFF
TRBJ1-2 TRBV18 few 17 . TGTGCCAGCTCACCTGACACGACAGGAGGGAACGCCTATGGCTACACCTTC CASSPDTTGGNAYGYTF
TRBJ2-1 TRBV5-1 many 16 . TGCGCCAGCAGCTTGCGGGCCGATAGGGGTTACAATGAGCAGTTCTTC CASSLRADRGYNEQFF
TRBJ2-1 TRBV5-1 . 14 . TGCGCCAGCAGCTTGGCCGGGGCGAAGGATGAGCAGTTCTTC CASSLAGAKDEQFF
TRBJ2-5 TRBV20-1 . 15 . TGCAGTGCTTACGACTCGGGTGGCCGTGTCGAGACCCATTACTTC CSAYDSGGRVETHYF
TRBJ2-5 TRBV3-1 . 16 TRBD2 TGTGCCAGCAGCCAAGAAACGCGGGGGGACCAAGAGACCCAGTACTTC CASSQETRGDQETQYF
TRBJ2-1 TRBV20-1 few 14 . TGCAGTGCACCGGACTTCCGGGGGAAGAATGAGCAGTTCTTC CSAPDFRGKNEQFF
TRBJ2-6 TRBV3-1 . 17 TRBD2 TGTGCCAGCAGCCATCCCCCGGGGGGCTCTGGGGCCAACGTCCTGACTTTC CASSHPPGGSGANVLTF
TRBJ2-1 TRBV6-5 . 13 . TGTGCCAGCAGTTGGTCTAGAAGCAATGAGCAGTTCTTC CASSWSRSNEQFF
TRBJ1-5 TRBV12-3/TRBV12-4 few 14 . TGTGCCAGCAGCTGGGAGGAGAGCAATCAGCCCCAGCATTTT CASSWEESNQPQHF
TRBJ2-2 TRBV24-1 few 16 TRBD1 TGTGCCACCAGTGATCCGACAGGGGCGAACACCGGGGAGCTGTTTTTT CATSDPTGANTGELFF
TRBJ2-1 TRBV5-1 . 16 . TGCGCCAGCAGCTTGGCCATAGGATCAGGGGTGAATGAGCAGTTCTTC CASSLAIGSGVNEQFF
TRBJ2-1 TRBV9 . 15 . TGTGCCAGCAGCCCGGGGCCAGGGGCCTACGATGAGCAGTTCTTC CASSPGPGAYDEQFF
TRBJ2-2 TRBV4-3 few 16 TRBD1 TGCGCCAGCAGCCAATACAGGGGGAGTGACACCGGGGAGCTGTTTTTT CASSQYRGSDTGELFF
TRBJ1-4 TRBV7-9 . 13 . TGTGCCAGCAGCTATCGGACAGCCGGAAAACTGTTTTTT CASSYRTAGKLFF
TRBJ2-3 TRBV12-3/TRBV12-4 few 16 TRBD1 TGTGCCAGCACCACTGGACAGGTTTCTAGCACAGATACGCAGTATTTT CASTTGQVSSTDTQYF
TRBJ2-3 TRBV6-5 . 13 TRBD2 TGTGACAGCAGTCCACTAGCGCCAGATACGCAGTATTTT CDSSPLAPDTQYF
TRBJ2-2 TRBV27 few 18 TRBD2 TGTGCCAGCAGTTCTCTGACTAGCGGGGGCCTATACACCGGGGAGCTGTTTTTT CASSSLTSGGLYTGELFF
TRBJ2-3 TRBV6-5 . 14 . TGTGCCAGCGGGGTCCGGGGAAGCACAGATACGCAGTATTTT CASGVRGSTDTQYF
TRBJ2-1 TRBV28 . 14 TRBD1 TGTGCCAGCAGTCCAGGGGGTAGTGGCGATGAGCAGTTCTTC CASSPGGSGDEQFF
TRBJ1-4 TRBV4-1 many 19 TRBD1 TGCGCCAGCAGCTCATTCGGGGACAGGGATCTAGCCTTTAGCGAAAAACTGTTTTTT CASSSFGDRDLAFSEKLFF
TRBJ2-1 TRBV7-2 few 17 TRBD1 TGTGCCAGCAGCTTACTAGGACAGGGAATTGGCTACAATGAGCAGTTCTTC CASSLLGQGIGYNEQFF
TRBJ1-4 TRBV5-5 . 17 . TGTGCCAGCACCCTGCCGGGCGCTGGGTTTGGGAATGAAAAACTGTTTTTT CASTLPGAGFGNEKLFF